These 13 T cell receptor beta chains originate from one sample sequenced in a study of T cells expressing NK-cell markers. Reprocessing the 5' RACE reads, TCRdb reports a single entry for every CDR3 protein and omits DNA. Its clone listing holds about 550,000 distinct CDR3 sequences. The sequencing input was blood T cells: a sorted CD56 or NKG2C T cell subset, CD4+ or CD8+ T cells, or bulk PBMC T cells (not recorded which). The receptor source for this set is a man younger than 30 in good health.

J is TRBJ2-5 and V is TRBV28; TCRdb proposes TRBD2, but this gene call is untestable without DNA. The CDR3 extends over 17 amino acids. Germline values: CDR1 MDHEN, CDR2 SYDVKM. The CDR3 is CASSPGLAGGLQETQYF.

The gene calls are TRBV6-4 and TRBJ2-1; TCRdb proposes TRBD2, but this gene call is untestable without DNA. Germline CDR1 and CDR2: MRHNA and SNTAGT. CDR3 length: 14 amino acids. CDR3 loop: CASSDSRGGNEQFF.

This chain links TRBV7-2 with TRBJ2-4; lacking DNA, the TRBD1 call made by TCRdb goes unchecked. CDR1 is SGHTA and CDR2 is FQGNSA in the germline V gene. The CDR3 has 15 amino acids. This CDR3 is CASRGGRGFKNIQYF.

V is TRBV5-1 and J is TRBJ2-1; TCRdb's D call of TRBD2 is untestable without DNA. Germline CDR1 SGHRS, CDR2 YFSETQ. This CDR3 is 19 amino acids long. The CDR3 sequence is CASSSGGTSGRASYNEQFF.

The chain joins TRBV6-1 to TRBJ1-2; TCRdb lists TRBD1, though no DNA is available to test this call. The CDR3 runs to 15 residues. Germline CDR1 MNHNS, CDR2 SASEGT. The CDR3 reads CASSKPRTGEDGYTF.

The chain links TRBV24-1 to TRBJ2-1; TCRdb lists TRBD2, though no DNA is available to test this call. Germline V lookup: CDR1 KGHDR, CDR2 SFDVKD. The CDR3 loop spans 17 amino acids. CDR3 region: CATSVGLGDSPYNEQFF.

The chain is built from TRBV5-1 and TRBJ1-4; the TRBD1 assignment by TCRdb is unverifiable without DNA. The CDR3 is made up of 16 amino acids. Germline-derived CDR1 and CDR2 are SGHRS and YFSETQ. Here the CDR3 reads CASSLAARGNNEKLFF.

This chain connects TRBV29-1 to TRBJ2-3. The CDR3 has 13 amino acids. The V gene's germline CDR1 is SQVTM and CDR2 ANQGSEA. CDR3 amino acids: CSVALPLTDTQYF.

This CDR3 reads CASSYGQGINEQYF. This chain joins TRBV7-3 and TRBJ2-7; TCRdb's D call, TRBD1, is unchecked because there is no DNA. This CDR3 contains 14 residues. Germline V gene data show CDR1 as SGHTA and CDR2 as FQGTGA.

The chain joins TRBV6-5 to TRBJ2-2. Germline V gene lookup returns CDR1 MNHEY and CDR2 SVGAGI. There are 15 residues in the CDR3. CDR3 loop: CASSYIPSNTGELFF.

The V gene is TRBV5-1, the J gene TRBJ2-3; TCRdb gives TRBD1 as the D gene, but with no DNA this cannot be confirmed. The germline gives CDR1 SGHRS, CDR2 YFSETQ. The CDR3 consists of 16 residues. CDR3 residues: CASSLSPRLKPNTQYF.

This chain connects TRBV10-3 to TRBJ1-1; as DNA is missing, the TRBD1 call by TCRdb cannot be tested. In germline, CDR1 is ENHRY, CDR2 SYGVKD. The CDR3 contains 13 residues. The CDR3 loop is CAIRPPGGTEAFF.

This chain joins TRBV9 and TRBJ2-7; lacking DNA, the TRBD1 call made by TCRdb goes unchecked. The CDR3 has 14 residues. Germline V gene data show CDR1 as SGDLS and CDR2 as YYNGEE. This CDR3 is CASSDPTGNDEQYF. The full variable domain, its missing parts supplied by reference TRBV9 and TRBJ2-7, is DSGVTQTPKHLITATGQRVTLRCSPRSGDLSVYWYQQSLDQGLQFLIQYYNGEERAKGNILERFSAQQFPDLHSELNLSSLELGDSALYFCASSDPTGNDEQYFGPGTRLTVT.